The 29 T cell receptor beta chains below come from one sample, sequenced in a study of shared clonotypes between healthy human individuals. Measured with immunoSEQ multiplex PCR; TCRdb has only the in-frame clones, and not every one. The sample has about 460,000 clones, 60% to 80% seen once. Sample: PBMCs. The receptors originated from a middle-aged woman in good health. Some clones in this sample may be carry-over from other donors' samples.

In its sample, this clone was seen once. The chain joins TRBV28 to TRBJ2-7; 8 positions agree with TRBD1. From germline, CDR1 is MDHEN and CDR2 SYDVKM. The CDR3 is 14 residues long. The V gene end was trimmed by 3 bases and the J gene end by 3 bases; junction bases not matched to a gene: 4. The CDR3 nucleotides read TGTGCCAGCAGTTTGAGACAGGGGAACTACGAGCAGTACTTC. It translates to CASSLRQGNYEQYF.

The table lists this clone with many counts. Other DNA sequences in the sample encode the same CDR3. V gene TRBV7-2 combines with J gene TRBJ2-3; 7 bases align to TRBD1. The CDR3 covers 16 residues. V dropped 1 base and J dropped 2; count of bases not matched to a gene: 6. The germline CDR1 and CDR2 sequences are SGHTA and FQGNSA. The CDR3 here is CASSLGGRGFTDTQYF. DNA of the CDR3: TGTGCCAGCAGCTTAGGAGGCAGGGGGTTCACAGATACGCAGTATTTT.

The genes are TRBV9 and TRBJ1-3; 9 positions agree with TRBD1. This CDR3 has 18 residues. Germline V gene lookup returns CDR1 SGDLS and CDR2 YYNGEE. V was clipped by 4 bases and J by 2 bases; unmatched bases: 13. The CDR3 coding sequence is TGTGCCAGCAGCACCACCCCCCGGGACAGGGTTGCTGGAAACACCATATATTTT. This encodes CASSTTPRDRVAGNTIYF.

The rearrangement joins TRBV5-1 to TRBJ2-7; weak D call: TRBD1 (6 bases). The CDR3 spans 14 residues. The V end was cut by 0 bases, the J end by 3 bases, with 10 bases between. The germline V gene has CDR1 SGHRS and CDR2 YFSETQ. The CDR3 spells CASSLGQGNYEQYF. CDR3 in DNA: TGCGCCAGCAGCTTGGGTCAGGGGAACTACGAGCAGTACTTC.

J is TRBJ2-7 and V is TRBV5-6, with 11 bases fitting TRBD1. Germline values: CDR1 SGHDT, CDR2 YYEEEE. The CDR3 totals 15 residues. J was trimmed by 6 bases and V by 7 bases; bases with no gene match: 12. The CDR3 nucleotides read TGTGCCAGCTTGAGGTGGACAGGGGGCTCGAGCGAGCAGTACTTC. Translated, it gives CASLRWTGGSSEQYF.

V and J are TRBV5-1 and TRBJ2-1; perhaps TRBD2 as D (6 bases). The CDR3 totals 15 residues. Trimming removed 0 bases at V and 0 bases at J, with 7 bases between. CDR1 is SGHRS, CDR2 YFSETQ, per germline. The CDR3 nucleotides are TGCGCCAGCAGCTTGGTAGCGGACTCCTACAATGAGCAGTTCTTC. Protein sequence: CASSLVADSYNEQFF.

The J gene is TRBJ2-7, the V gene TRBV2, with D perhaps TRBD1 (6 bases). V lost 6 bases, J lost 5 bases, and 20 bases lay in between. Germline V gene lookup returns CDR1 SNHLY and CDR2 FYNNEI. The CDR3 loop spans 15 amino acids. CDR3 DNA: TGTGCCAGCAGAGGCGACAGGCAAGCTAGGGACGAGCAGTACTTC. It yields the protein CASRGDRQARDEQYF. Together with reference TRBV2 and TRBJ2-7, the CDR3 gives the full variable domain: EPEVTQTPSHQVTQMGQEVILRCVPISNHLYFYWYRQILGQKVEFLVSFYNNEISEKSEIFDDQFSVERPDGSNFTLKIRSTKLEDSAMYFCASRGDRQARDEQYFGPGTRLTVT.

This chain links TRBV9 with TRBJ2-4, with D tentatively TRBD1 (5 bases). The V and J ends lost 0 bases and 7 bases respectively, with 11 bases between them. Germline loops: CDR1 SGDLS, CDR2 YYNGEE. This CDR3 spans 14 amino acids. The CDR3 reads CASSVVGLSNIQYF. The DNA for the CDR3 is TGTGCCAGCAGCGTAGTGGGGCTGTCTAACATTCAGTACTTC.

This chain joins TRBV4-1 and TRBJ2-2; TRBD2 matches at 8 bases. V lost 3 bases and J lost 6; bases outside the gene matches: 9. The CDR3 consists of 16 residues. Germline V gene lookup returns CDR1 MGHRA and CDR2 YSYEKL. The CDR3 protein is CASSHVAGQRSGELFF. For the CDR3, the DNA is TGCGCCAGCAGCCACGTAGCGGGACAACGGTCCGGGGAGCTGTTTTTT.

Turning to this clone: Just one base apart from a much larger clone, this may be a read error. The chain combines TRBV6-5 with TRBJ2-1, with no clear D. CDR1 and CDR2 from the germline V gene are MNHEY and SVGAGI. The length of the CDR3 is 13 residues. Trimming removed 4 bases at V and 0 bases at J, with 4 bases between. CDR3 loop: CASSWSSYNEQFF. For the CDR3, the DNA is TGTGCCAGCAGTTGGAGCTCCTACAATGAGCAGTTCTTC.

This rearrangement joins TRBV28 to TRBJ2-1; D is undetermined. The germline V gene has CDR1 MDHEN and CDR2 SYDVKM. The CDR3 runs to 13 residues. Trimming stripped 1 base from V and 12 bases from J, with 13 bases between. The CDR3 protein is CASSLLSPGGQFF. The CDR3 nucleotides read TGTGCCAGCAGTTTATTATCACCCGGCGGGCAGTTCTTC. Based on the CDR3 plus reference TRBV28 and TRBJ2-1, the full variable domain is DVKVTQSSRYLVKRTGEKVFLECVQDMDHENMFWYRQDPGLGLRLIYFSYDVKMKEKGDIPEGYSVSREKKERFSLILESASTNQTSMYLCASSLLSPGGQFFGPGTRLTVL.

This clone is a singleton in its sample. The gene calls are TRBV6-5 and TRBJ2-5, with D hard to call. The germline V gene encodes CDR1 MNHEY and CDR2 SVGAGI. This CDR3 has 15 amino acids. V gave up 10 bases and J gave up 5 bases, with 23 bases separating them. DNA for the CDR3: TGTGCCACCCTACCTGAGTCCGGTCATCGGGAGACCCAGTACTTC. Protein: CATLPESGHRETQYF.

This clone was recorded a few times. The CDR3 sequence is CSGDLGGTDTQYF. In nucleotides, the CDR3 is TGCAGCGGGGACCTAGGGGGCACAGATACGCAGTATTTT. The V gene is TRBV29-1, the J gene TRBJ2-3; D might be TRBD1 or TRBD2, each matching 5 bases. Germline V gives CDR1 SQVTM, CDR2 ANQGSEA. Between the trimmed V and J ends, which lost 7 bases and 1 base, there was a span of 12 bases. CDR3 length equals 13 residues.

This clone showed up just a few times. DNA of the CDR3: TGTGCCAGCAGTTACTCGATGAAAAACTATGGCTACACCTTC. This codes for CASSYSMKNYGYTF. This chain joins TRBV6-5 and TRBJ1-2; D is ambiguous. CDR1 is MNHEY and CDR2 is SVGAGI in the germline V gene. V shed 0 bases and J shed 2 bases, with 7 bases lying between them. The CDR3 is made up of 14 amino acids.

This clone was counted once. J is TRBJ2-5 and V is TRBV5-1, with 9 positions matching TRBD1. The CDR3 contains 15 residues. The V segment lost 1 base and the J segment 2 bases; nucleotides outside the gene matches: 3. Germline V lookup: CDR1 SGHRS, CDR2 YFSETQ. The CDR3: CASSLLGTGQETQYF. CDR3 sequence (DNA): TGCGCCAGCAGCTTGTTAGGGACAGGGCAAGAGACCCAGTACTTC.

The CDR3 DNA reads as TGCAGCGTAAAAACTACAGGTATGAACACTGAAGCTTTCTTT. Encoded protein: CSVKTTGMNTEAFF. The gene calls are TRBV29-1 and TRBJ1-1, with D perhaps TRBD1 (5 bases). With 6 bases removed from V and 0 bases from J, the gap between germline ends came to 14 bases. CDR1 and CDR2 (germline): SQVTM, ANQGSEA. CDR3 length equals 14 residues.

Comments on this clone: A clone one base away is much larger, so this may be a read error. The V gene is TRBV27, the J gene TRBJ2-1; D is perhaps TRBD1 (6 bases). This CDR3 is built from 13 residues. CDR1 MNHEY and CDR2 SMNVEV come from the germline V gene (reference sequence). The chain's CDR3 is CAGSLYRETEQFF. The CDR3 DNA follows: TGTGCCGGCAGTTTATACAGGGAAACCGAGCAGTTCTTC.

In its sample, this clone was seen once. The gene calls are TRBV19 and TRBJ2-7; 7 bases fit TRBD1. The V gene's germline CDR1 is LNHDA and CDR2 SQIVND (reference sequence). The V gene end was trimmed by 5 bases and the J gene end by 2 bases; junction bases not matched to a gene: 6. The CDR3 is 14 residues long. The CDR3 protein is CASSFTGVTYEQYF. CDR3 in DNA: TGTGCCAGTAGTTTTACAGGGGTCACCTACGAGCAGTACTTC.

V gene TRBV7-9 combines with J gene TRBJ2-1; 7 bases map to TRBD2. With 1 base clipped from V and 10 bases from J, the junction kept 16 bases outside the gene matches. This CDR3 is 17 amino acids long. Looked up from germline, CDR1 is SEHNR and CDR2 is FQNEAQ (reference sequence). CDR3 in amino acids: CASSLGLSAGVVEEQFF. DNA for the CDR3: TGTGCCAGCAGCTTAGGGCTCAGCGCGGGAGTGGTGGAGGAGCAGTTCTTC.

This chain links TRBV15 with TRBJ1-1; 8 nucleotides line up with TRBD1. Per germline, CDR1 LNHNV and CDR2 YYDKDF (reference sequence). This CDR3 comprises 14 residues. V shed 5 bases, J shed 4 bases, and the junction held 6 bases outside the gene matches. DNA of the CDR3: TGTGCCACCAGCCCGGACAGGGCGACCACTGAAGCTTTCTTT. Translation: CATSPDRATTEAFF.

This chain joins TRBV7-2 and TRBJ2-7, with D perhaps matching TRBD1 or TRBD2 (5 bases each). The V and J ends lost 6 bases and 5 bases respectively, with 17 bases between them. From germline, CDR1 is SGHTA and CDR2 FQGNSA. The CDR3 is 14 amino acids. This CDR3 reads CASSQRERGNEQYF. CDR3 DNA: TGTGCCAGCAGTCAAAGGGAGAGGGGTAACGAGCAGTACTTC.

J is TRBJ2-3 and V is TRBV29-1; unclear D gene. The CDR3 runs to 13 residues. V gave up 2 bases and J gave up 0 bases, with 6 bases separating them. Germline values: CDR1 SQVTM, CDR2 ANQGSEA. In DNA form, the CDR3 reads TGCAGCGTTGAACCCCCGAGCACAGATACGCAGTATTTT. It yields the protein CSVEPPSTDTQYF.

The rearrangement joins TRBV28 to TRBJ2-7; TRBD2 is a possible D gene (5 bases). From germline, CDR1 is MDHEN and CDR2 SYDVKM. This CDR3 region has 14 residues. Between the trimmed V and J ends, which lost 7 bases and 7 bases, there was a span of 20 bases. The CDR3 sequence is CASNGNGITEEQYF. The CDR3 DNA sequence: TGTGCCAGCAACGGTAACGGGATAACCGAGGAGCAGTACTTC.

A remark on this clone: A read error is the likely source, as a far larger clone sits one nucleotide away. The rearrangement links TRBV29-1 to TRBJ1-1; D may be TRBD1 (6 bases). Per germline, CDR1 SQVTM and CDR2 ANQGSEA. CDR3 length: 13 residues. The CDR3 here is CSAVNRDATKAFF. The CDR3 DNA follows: TGCAGCGCTGTGAACAGGGACGCCACTAAAGCTTTCTTT.

The CDR3: CASSEGTSGSYEQYF. In DNA, the CDR3 is TGTGCCAGCAGCGAGGGGACTAGCGGTAGTTACGAGCAGTACTTC. The V and J genes are TRBV9 and TRBJ2-7; 11 nucleotides match TRBD2. The CDR3 has 15 residues. With 3 bases clipped from V and 4 bases from J, the junction kept 6 bases outside the gene matches. Germline CDR1 SGDLS, CDR2 YYNGEE.

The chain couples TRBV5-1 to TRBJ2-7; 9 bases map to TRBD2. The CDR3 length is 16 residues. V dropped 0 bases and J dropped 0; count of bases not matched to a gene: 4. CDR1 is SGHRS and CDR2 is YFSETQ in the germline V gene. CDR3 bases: TGCGCCAGCAGCTTGGGCTTGACTAGCGGCTCCTACGAGCAGTACTTC. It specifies CASSLGLTSGSYEQYF.

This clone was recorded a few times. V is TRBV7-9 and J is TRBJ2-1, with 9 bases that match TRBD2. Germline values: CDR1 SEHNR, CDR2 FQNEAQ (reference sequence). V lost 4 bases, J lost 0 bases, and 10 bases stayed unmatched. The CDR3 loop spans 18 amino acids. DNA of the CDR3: TGTGCCAGCAGCTCGGGACTAGCAGGCCCCCGCTCCTACAATGAGCAGTTCTTC. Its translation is CASSSGLAGPRSYNEQFF.

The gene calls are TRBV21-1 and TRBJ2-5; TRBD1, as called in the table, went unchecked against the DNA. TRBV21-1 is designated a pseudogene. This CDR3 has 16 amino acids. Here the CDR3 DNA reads TGTGCCAGCAGCAAAGCGTCAACAGGGGGCACTGAGACCCAGTACTTC. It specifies CASSKASTGGTETQYF.

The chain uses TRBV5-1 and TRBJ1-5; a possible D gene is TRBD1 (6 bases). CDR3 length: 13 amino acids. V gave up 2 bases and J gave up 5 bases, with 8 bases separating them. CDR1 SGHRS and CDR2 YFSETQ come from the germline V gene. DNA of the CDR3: TGCGCCAGCAGCTTTTCAGGGGATCAGCCCCAGCATTTT. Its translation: CASSFSGDQPQHF.